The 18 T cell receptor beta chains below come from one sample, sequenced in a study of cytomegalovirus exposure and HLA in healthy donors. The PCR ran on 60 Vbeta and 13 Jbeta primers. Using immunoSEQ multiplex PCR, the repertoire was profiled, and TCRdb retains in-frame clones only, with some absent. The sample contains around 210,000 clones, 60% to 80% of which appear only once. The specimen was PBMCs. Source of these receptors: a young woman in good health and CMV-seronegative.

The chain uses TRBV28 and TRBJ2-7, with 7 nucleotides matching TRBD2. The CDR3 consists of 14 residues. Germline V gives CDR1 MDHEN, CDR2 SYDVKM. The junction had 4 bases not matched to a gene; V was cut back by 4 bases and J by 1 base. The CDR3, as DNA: TGTGCCAGCAGTTCCCTAGCGGAGTCCTACGAGCAGTACTTC. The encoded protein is CASSSLAESYEQYF. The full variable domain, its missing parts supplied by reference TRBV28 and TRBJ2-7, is DVKVTQSSRYLVKRTGEKVFLECVQDMDHENMFWYRQDPGLGLRLIYFSYDVKMKEKGDIPEGYSVSREKKERFSLILESASTNQTSMYLCASSSLAESYEQYFGPGTRLTVT.

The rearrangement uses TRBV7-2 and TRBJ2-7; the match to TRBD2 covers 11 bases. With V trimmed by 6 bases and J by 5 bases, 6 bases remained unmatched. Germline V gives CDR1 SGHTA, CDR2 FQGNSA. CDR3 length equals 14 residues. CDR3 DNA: TGTGCCAGCAGGAGAGGACTAGCGGGCCACGAGCAGTACTTC. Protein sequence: CASRRGLAGHEQYF.

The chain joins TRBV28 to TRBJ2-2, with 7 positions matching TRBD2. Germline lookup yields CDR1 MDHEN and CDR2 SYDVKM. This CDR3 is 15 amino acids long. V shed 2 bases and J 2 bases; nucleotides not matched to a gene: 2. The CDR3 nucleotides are TGTGCCAGCAGTTTACGGGGGGATAACACCGGGGAGCTGTTTTTT. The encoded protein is CASSLRGDNTGELFF.

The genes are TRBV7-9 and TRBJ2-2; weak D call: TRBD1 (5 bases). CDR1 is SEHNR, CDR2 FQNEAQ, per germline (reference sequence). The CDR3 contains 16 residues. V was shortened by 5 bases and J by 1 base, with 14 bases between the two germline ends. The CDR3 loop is CASSDPTALNTGELFF. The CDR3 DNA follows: TGTGCCAGCAGCGACCCGACAGCCCTGAACACCGGGGAGCTGTTTTTT. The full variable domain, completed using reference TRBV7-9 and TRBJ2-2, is DTGVSQNPRHKITKRGQNVTFRCDPISEHNRLYWYRQTLGQGPEFLTYFQNEAQLEKSRLLSDRFSAERPKGSFSTLEIQRTEQGDSAMYLCASSDPTALNTGELFFGEGSRLTVL.

CDR3 loop: CASSHRPTGAEDYGYTF. In DNA form, the CDR3 reads TGCGCCAGCAGCCACCGACCCACAGGGGCTGAAGACTATGGCTACACCTTC. The V and J genes are TRBV5-1 and TRBJ1-2; 7 bases match TRBD1. Germline CDR1 is SGHRS and CDR2 is YFSETQ. The CDR3 covers 17 residues. After removal of 4 bases from V and 3 bases from J, the junction contained 15 bases not matched to a gene.

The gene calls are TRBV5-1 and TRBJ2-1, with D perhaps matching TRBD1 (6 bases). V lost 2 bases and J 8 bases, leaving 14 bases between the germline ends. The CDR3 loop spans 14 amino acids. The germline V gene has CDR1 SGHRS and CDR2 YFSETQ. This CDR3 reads CASSLGQPLDEQFF. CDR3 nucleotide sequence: TGCGCCAGCAGCTTAGGACAGCCTTTGGATGAGCAGTTCTTC. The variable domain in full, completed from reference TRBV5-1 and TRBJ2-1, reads KAGVTQTPRYLIKTRGQQVTLSCSPISGHRSVSWYQQTPGQGLQFLFEYFSETQRNKGNFPGRFSGRQFSNSRSEMNVSTLELGDSALYLCASSLGQPLDEQFFGPGTRLTVL.

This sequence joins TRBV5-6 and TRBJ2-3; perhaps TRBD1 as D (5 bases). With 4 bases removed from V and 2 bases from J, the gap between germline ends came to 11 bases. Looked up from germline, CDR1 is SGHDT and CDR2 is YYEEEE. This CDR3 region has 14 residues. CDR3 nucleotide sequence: TGTGCCAGCAGCCGTGCAGGGATCACAGATACGCAGTATTTT. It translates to CASSRAGITDTQYF.

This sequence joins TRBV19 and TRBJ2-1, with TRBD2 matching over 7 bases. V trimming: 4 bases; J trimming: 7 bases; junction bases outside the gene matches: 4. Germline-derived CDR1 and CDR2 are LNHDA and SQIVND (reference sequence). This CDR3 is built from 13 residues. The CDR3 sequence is CASSSIAGNEQFF. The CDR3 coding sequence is TGTGCCAGTAGTAGCATAGCGGGTAATGAGCAGTTCTTC. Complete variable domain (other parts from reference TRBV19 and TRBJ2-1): DGGITQSPKYLFRKEGQNVTLSCEQNLNHDAMYWYRQDPGQGLRLIYYSQIVNDFQKGDIAEGYSVSREKKESFPLTVTSAQKNPTAFYLCASSSIAGNEQFFGPGTRLTVL.

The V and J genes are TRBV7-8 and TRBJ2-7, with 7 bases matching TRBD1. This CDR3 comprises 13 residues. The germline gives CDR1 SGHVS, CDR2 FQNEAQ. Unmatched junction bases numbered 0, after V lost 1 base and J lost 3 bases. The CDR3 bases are TGTGCCAGCAGCTTAGGGACAGGCTACGAGCAGTACTTC. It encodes CASSLGTGYEQYF.

CDR3 loop: CASSLFWDRGNEKLFF. The CDR3 nucleotides are TGTGCCAGCAGTTTATTTTGGGACAGGGGGAATGAAAAACTGTTTTTT. The V gene is TRBV27, the J gene TRBJ1-4, with 11 positions matching TRBD1. Losses at the gene ends were 1 base for V and 5 bases for J; bases not matched to a gene: 3. Looked up from germline, CDR1 is MNHEY and CDR2 is SMNVEV (reference sequence). The CDR3 covers 16 residues.

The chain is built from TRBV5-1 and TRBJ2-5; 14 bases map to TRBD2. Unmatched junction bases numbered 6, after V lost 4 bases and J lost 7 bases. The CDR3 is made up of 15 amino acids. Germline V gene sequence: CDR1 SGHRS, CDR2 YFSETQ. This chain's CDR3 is CASSPRLAGGGTQYF. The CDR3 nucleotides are TGCGCCAGCAGCCCTCGACTAGCGGGAGGGGGGACCCAGTACTTC.

The CDR3 reads CATDSERGGVNEQFF. The CDR3 DNA reads TGTGCCACCGATTCCGAGAGGGGAGGTGTGAATGAGCAGTTCTTC. The J gene is TRBJ2-1, the V gene TRBV10-3; possible D gene TRBD2, 6 bases. The CDR3 runs 15 residues. The V gene lost 10 bases and the J gene lost 7 bases, with 23 bases spanning the gap. Germline lookup yields CDR1 ENHRY and CDR2 SYGVKD.

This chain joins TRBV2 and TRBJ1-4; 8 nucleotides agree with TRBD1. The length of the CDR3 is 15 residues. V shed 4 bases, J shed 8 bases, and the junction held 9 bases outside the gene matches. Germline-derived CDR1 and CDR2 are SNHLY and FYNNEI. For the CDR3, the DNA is TGTGCCAGCAGTGGGCAGGGGGCCAACTGGGAAAAACTGTTTTTT. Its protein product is CASSGQGANWEKLFF.

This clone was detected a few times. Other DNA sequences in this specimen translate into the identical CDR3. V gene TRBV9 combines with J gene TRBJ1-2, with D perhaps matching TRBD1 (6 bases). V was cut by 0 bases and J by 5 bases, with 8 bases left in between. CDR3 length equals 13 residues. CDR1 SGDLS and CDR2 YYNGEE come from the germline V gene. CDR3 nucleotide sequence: TGTGCCAGCAGCGTAGAGGGGGTATATGGCTACACCTTC. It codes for CASSVEGVYGYTF.

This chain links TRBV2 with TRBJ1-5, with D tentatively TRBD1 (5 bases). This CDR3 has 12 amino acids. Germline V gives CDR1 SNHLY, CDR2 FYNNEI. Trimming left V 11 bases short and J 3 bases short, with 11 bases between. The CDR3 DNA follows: TGTGCCTCCACAGGAAACAATCAGCCCCAGCATTTT. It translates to CASTGNNQPQHF.

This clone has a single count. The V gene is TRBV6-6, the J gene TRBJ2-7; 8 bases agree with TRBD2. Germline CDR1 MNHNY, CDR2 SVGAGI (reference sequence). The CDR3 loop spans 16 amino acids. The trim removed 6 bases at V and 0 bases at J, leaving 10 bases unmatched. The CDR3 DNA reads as TGTGCCAGCAGCCCCGACAGCGGGGGTTTCTCCTACGAGCAGTACTTC. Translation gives CASSPDSGGFSYEQYF.

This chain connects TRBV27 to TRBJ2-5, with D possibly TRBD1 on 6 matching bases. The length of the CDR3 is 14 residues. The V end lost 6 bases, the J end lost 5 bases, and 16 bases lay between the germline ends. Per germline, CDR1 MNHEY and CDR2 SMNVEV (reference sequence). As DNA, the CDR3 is TGTGCCAGCAGCCTCAGGGGTTCGAGGGAGACCCAGTACTTC. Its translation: CASSLRGSRETQYF.

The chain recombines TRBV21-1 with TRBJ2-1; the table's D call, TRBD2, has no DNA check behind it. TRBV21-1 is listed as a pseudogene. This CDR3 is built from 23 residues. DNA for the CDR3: TGTGCCAGCAGCAAAGTTATCGGGACGGGACTAGCGGGTCTCGAAACCGGCTACAATGAGCAGTTCTTC. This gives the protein CASSKVIGTGLAGLETGYNEQFF.